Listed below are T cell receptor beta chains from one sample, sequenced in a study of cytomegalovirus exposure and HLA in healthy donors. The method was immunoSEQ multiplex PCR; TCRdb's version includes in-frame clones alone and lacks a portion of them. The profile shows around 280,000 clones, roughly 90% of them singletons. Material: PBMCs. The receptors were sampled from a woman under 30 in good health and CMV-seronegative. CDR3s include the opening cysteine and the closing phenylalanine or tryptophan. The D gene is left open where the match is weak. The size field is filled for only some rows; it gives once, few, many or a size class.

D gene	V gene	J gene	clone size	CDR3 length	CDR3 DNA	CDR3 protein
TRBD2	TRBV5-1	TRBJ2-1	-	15	TGCGCCAGCAGCCCTATAGCGGGGTTCTACAATGAGCAGTTCTTC	CASSPIAGFYNEQFF
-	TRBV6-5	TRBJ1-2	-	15	TGTGCCAGCAGTTTCGGGACACATGGGGACTATGGCTACACCTTC	CASSFGTHGDYGYTF
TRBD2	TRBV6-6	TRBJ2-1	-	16	TGTGCCAGCAGTTACCTACGGACTAGCGGGGGAGATGAGCAGTTCTTC	CASSYLRTSGGDEQFF
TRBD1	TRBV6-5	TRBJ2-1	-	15	TGTGCCAGCACTCCCACGGGACAGGGTCTCTATGAGCAGTTCTTC	CASTPTGQGLYEQFF
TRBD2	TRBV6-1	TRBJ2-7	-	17	TGTGCCAGCAGTGAAGGGCGGAGCGGGGGTGCCTGGTACGAGCAGTACTTC	CASSEGRSGGAWYEQYF
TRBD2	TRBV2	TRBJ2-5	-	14	TGTGCCAGCAGAATAGCGGGGGGGAGGGAGACCCAGTACTTC	CASRIAGGRETQYF
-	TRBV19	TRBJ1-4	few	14	TGTGCCAGTAGTATAACGGCGGATAATGAAAAACTGTTTTTT	CASSITADNEKLFF
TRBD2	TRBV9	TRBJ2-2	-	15	TGTGCCAGCAGCGTTGGGGGGGGGAGCACCGGGGAGCTGTTTTTT	CASSVGGGSTGELFF
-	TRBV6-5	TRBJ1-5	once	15	TGTGCCAGCAGTCCCGACGGAGCTATCAATCAGCCCCAGCATTTT	CASSPDGAINQPQHF
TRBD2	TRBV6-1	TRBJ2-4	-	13	TGTGCCAGCCGTAGCGGGGGAGGGGGCATTCAGTACTTC	CASRSGGGGIQYF
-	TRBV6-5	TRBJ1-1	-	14	TGTGCCAGCAGTTACGAGGGTTGGGTCACTGAAGCTTTCTTT	CASSYEGWVTEAFF
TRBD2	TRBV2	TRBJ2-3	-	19	TGTGCCAGCCTAGGTACCGGAAGCGGGGGGGCAAGTAGGACAGATACGCAGTATTTT	CASLGTGSGGASRTDTQYF
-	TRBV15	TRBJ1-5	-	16	TGTGCCACCAGCAGAGATCCCACAATCTCGGGGCAGCCCCAGCATTTT	CATSRDPTISGQPQHF
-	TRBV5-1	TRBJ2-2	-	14	TGCGCCAGCAGCTTGGTGCTTAGCACCGGGGAGCTGTTTTTT	CASSLVLSTGELFF
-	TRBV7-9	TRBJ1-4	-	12	TGTGCCAGCAGCTCGGGGGGCGAAAAACTGTTTTTT	CASSSGGEKLFF
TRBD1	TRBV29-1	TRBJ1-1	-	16	TGCAGCGTGGGGGGGGACAGGGGCAAACTGAACACTGAAGCTTTCTTT	CSVGGDRGKLNTEAFF
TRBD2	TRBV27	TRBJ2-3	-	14	TGTGCCAGCAGTTTCGGGGGGGCCACAGATACGCAGTATTTT	CASSFGGATDTQYF
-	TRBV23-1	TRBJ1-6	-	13	TGCGCCAGCAGTCAAGCAGAGGTTTCACCCCTCCACTTT	CASSQAEVSPLHF
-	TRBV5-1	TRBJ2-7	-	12	TGCGCCAGCAGCTTGGGACTGAGGGAGCAGTACTTC	CASSLGLREQYF
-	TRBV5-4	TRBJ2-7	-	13	TGTGCCAGCAGCTTGGCCACAGATTACGAGCAGTACTTC	CASSLATDYEQYF
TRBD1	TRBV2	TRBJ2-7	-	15	TGTGCCAGCAGTGTGTCCGGGACAGGGACCTACGAGCAGTACTTC	CASSVSGTGTYEQYF
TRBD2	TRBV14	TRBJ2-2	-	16	TGTGCCAGCAGCCGGGGGGAGGGTTGGGGCCCCGGGGAGCTGTTTTTT	CASSRGEGWGPGELFF
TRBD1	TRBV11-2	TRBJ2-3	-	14	TGTGCCAGCAGCTCAGGGACAGGTGCAGATACGCAGTATTTT	CASSSGTGADTQYF
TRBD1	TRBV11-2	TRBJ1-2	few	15	TGTGCCAGCAGCCTTACAGGGGGCGAAGCCTATGGCTACACCTTC	CASSLTGGEAYGYTF
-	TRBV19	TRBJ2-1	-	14	TGTGCCAGTAGTATCTCTCAGGGATACAATGAGCAGTTCTTC	CASSISQGYNEQFF
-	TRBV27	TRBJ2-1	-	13	TGTGCCAGTACAGGGACCTCCTACAATGAGCAGTTCTTC	CASTGTSYNEQFF
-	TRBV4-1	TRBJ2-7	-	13	TGCGCCAGCAGCTCACTAGGTTCCTACGAGCAGTACTTC	CASSSLGSYEQYF
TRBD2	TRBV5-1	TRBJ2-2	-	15	TGCGCCAGCAGCTTCGGGGGGACCAACACCGGGGAGCTGTTTTTT	CASSFGGTNTGELFF
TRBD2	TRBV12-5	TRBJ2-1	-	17	TGTGCTAGTGGTTTGGCCTACGTGGGCGGGGGGAGGAATGAGCAGTTCTTC	CASGLAYVGGGRNEQFF
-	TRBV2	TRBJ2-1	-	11	TGTGCCAGCAGACTACTAGGCGAGCAGTTCTTC	CASRLLGEQFF
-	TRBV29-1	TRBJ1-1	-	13	TGCAGCGTCCATGGGCCTGGGAACACTGAAGCTTTCTTT	CSVHGPGNTEAFF
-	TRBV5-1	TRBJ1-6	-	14	TGCGCCAGCAGCCCCGGACAAGAAGGTTCACCCCTCCACTTT	CASSPGQEGSPLHF
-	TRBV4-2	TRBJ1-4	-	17	TGTGCCAGCAGCCCTACTACAGGGTATGGGACTAATGAAAAACTGTTTTTT	CASSPTTGYGTNEKLFF
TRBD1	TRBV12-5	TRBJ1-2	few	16	TGTGCTAGTGGCGACCGGGACAGGGGTAGTCGCTATGGCTACACCTTC	CASGDRDRGSRYGYTF
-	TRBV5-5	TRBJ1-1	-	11	TGTGCCAGCAGCCCCGACAGGGAAGCTTTCTTT	CASSPDREAFF
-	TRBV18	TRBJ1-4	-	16	TGTGCCAGCTCACTTTCCACGGGGGGAGAGAATGAAAAACTGTTTTTT	CASSLSTGGENEKLFF
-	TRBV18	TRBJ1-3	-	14	TGTGCCAGCTCACCACCGGGGGGAGGAAACACCATATATTTT	CASSPPGGGNTIYF
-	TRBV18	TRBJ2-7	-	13	TGTGCCAGCTCACCGGGGCAAGGGGAAGAGCAGTACTTC	CASSPGQGEEQYF